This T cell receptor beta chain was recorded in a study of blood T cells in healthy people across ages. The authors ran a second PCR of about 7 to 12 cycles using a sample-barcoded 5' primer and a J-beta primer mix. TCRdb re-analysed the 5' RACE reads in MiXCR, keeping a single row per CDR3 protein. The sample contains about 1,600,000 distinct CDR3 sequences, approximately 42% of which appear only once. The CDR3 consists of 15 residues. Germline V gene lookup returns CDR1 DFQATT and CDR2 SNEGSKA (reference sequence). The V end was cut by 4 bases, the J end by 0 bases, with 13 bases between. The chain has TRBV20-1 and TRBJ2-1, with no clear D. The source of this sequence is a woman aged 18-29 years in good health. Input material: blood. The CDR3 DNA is TGCAGTGCTAATACCATGGGGAACTCCTACAATGAGCAGTTCTTC. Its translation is CSANTMGNSYNEQFF.